The next 2 T cell receptor beta chains were all read from a single sample in a study of shared clonotypes between healthy human individuals. The protocol was immunoSEQ multiplex PCR, while the TCRdb copy is restricted to in-frame clones and leaves out a portion. Of 2,100,000 or so clones in the sample, approximately 94% were seen once. The sequenced sample was naive CD4+ T cells sorted from blood. The subset: CD45RA+ positively selected. The receptors were sampled from a man aged 18 to 30 in good health.

Remarks on this clone: Other DNA variants within this sample encode the same CDR3. V gene TRBV7-6 combines with J gene TRBJ1-1; 10 positions agree with TRBD1. CDR1 is SGHVS and CDR2 is FNYEAQ in the germline V gene. The CDR3 runs to 14 residues. V gave up 5 bases and J gave up 5 bases; unmatched junction bases: 5. DNA for the CDR3: TGTGCCAGCAGCCTGGGACAGGGGAATACTGAAGCTTTCTTT. The encoded protein is CASSLGQGNTEAFF.

The CDR3 nucleotides read TGTGCCAGCGCGCCGTCTGGTTGGACCAGGGTAAATCACGAGCAGTACTTC. Its protein is CASAPSGWTRVNHEQYF. The V call is TRBV5-4, the J call TRBJ2-7, with D maybe TRBD1 (5 bases). The CDR3 is made up of 17 amino acids. Germline values: CDR1 SGHNT, CDR2 YYREEE (reference sequence). Trimming removed 7 bases at V and 5 bases at J, with 28 bases between.